The 28 T cell receptor beta chains given below trace back to one sample, sequenced in a study of T cell repertoires in cytomegalovirus infection. TCRdb re-called the reads with MiXCR, one entry per CDR3 protein. The data show approximately 140,000 distinct CDR3 sequences, about 10% seen once. Sequencing input: PBMCs. Receptors were obtained from a human donor in good health (CMV status not recorded). Some clones in this sample may be carry-over from other donors' samples.

This clonotype was detected ten times or more. The rearrangement uses TRBV6-2 or TRBV6-3 and TRBJ1-4; no clear D. V was clipped by 2 bases and J by 5 bases, with 6 bases between them. The CDR3 extends over 13 amino acids. Germline assignment: CDR1 MNHEY and CDR2 SVGEGT. CDR3 in amino acids: CASSYRLNEKLFF. DNA of the CDR3: TGTGCCAGCAGTTACAGATTGAATGAAAAACTGTTTTTT.

This chain uses TRBV9 with TRBJ1-4; TRBD1 agrees at 7 bases. CDR1 is SGDLS and CDR2 is YYNGEE in the germline V gene. V lost 0 bases to trimming and J lost 8 bases; unmatched junction nucleotides: 10. CDR3 length: 16 residues. CDR3: CASSVDYSGGFEKLFF. DNA of the CDR3: TGTGCCAGCAGCGTAGATTATTCAGGGGGATTCGAAAAACTGTTTTTT.

This clonotype was picked up many times. V usage is TRBV5-5 and J usage is TRBJ1-1, with D uncertain. The germline V and J ends were trimmed by 4 bases and 0 bases, with 13 bases remaining between them. Germline CDR1 SGHKS, CDR2 YYEKEE (reference sequence). The CDR3 length is 15 residues. The CDR3 sequence is CASSARQTMNTEAFF. CDR3 bases: TGTGCCAGCAGCGCCCGGCAGACGATGAACACTGAAGCTTTCTTT.

This clonotype has at least ten counts. The rearrangement links TRBV28 to TRBJ2-1; no reliable D call. Germline CDR1 and CDR2: MDHEN and SYDVKM. The V end was cut by 7 bases, the J end by 5 bases, with 12 bases between. The CDR3 totals 13 residues. For the CDR3, the DNA is TGTGCCAGCATCCCTGATTCGGACAATGAGCAGTTCTTC. It encodes CASIPDSDNEQFF.

Ten or more counts support this clonotype. The chain carries TRBV7-9 and TRBJ2-5, with D perhaps matching TRBD2 (6 bases). V was clipped by 3 bases and J by 5 bases, with 13 bases between them. From germline, CDR1 is SEHNR and CDR2 FQNEAQ (reference sequence). This CDR3 comprises 14 residues. CDR3 sequence: CASSFRLGGETQYF. The CDR3 region has the DNA TGTGCCAGCAGCTTTCGACTAGGCGGGGAGACCCAGTACTTC.

This clonotype was seen ten or more times. The gene calls are TRBV7-2 and TRBJ2-5; 8 bases map to TRBD2. CDR3 size: 16 residues. V lost 9 bases and J lost 5; bases outside the gene matches: 17. Germline lookup yields CDR1 SGHTA and CDR2 FQGNSA. The CDR3 DNA reads as TGTGCCAGTACGGGAGGCACTACTAGCGGTTTCGAGACCCAGTACTTC. Translating it yields CASTGGTTSGFETQYF.

This clonotype has at least ten counts. This rearrangement joins TRBV28 to TRBJ2-4; a possible D gene is TRBD2 (5 bases). Germline CDR1 MDHEN, CDR2 SYDVKM. V shed 3 bases and J shed 16 bases, with 16 bases lying between them. The CDR3 length is 12 residues. The CDR3 loop is CASSFSLAGIYF. CDR3 sequence (DNA): TGTGCCAGCAGTTTTTCTCTAGCCGGTATATACTTC.

This clonotype was observed many times. The CDR3 is CASSLARVPRGEETQYF. The CDR3 DNA is TGTGCCAGCAGCTTAGCGCGGGTCCCCCGAGGGGAAGAGACCCAGTACTTC. The V and J genes are TRBV7-8 and TRBJ2-5; the D call may be TRBD1 or TRBD2 (5 bases each). The CDR3 extends over 17 amino acids. CDR1 is SGHVS and CDR2 is FQNEAQ in the germline V gene. Deletions cut 0 bases from V and 3 bases from J, with 17 bases between.

The chain recombines TRBV28 with TRBJ2-7, with a possible D match to TRBD1 (5 bases). Germline CDR1 and CDR2: MDHEN and SYDVKM. This CDR3 has 14 residues. Trimming cost V 5 bases and J 0 bases, with 11 bases left between them. CDR3 nucleotides: TGTGCCAGCAGTCTCCTGACAGCCTCCTACGAGCAGTACTTC. It yields the protein CASSLLTASYEQYF.

The rearrangement links TRBV25-1 to TRBJ2-6; D remains ambiguous. Germline CDR1 reads MGHDK; CDR2 reads SYGVNS. The CDR3 has 16 residues. Trimming took off 0 bases at V and 3 bases at J, with 9 bases between the two ends. The CDR3: CASSEYNIVGANVLTF. DNA for the CDR3: TGTGCCAGCAGTGAATATAATATAGTTGGGGCCAACGTCCTGACTTTC.

There are many counts of this clonotype. This chain links TRBV7-2 with TRBJ2-1; weak D call: TRBD2 (6 bases). This CDR3 region has 15 residues. The V and J ends lost 3 bases and 4 bases respectively, with 13 bases between them. CDR1 is SGHTA and CDR2 is FQGNSA in the germline V gene. The CDR3, as DNA: TGTGCCAGCAGCTTTAGCACTCGGGGGTACAATGAGCAGTTCTTC. Protein product: CASSFSTRGYNEQFF.

This clonotype was recorded a few times. The chain links TRBV20-1 to TRBJ1-3; the D gene is possibly TRBD1 (6 bases). With 0 bases removed from V and 2 bases from J, the gap between germline ends came to 8 bases. The V gene's germline CDR1 is DFQATT and CDR2 SNEGSKA (reference sequence). There are 14 residues in the CDR3. CDR3 in amino acids: CSARDHRAGNTIYF. The CDR3 DNA reads as TGCAGTGCTAGAGATCACAGGGCTGGAAACACCATATATTTT.

This clonotype was counted between two and nine times. J is TRBJ2-1 and V is TRBV27, with D perhaps TRBD1 or TRBD2 (5 bases each). V was shortened by 3 bases and J by 6 bases, with 15 bases between the two germline ends. The germline gives CDR1 MNHEY, CDR2 SMNVEV (reference sequence). This CDR3 region has 15 residues. The CDR3 DNA reads as TGTGCCAGCAGTTTCTTGGGGGAAGGAATCAATGAGCAGTTCTTC. Protein product: CASSFLGEGINEQFF.

This clonotype showed up many times. The chain uses TRBV14 and TRBJ2-5; 8 positions agree with TRBD1. J lost 0 bases, V lost 1 base, and 1 base had no gene match. CDR1 and CDR2 (germline): SGHDN, FVKESK. The CDR3 length is 15 residues. This chain's CDR3 is CASSQGQGNQETQYF. DNA of the CDR3: TGTGCCAGCAGCCAAGGACAGGGGAACCAAGAGACCCAGTACTTC.

This clonotype was counted at least ten times. The chain uses TRBV5-1 and TRBJ2-5; no clear D gene. The CDR3 is made up of 14 amino acids. In germline, CDR1 is SGHRS, CDR2 YFSETQ. Trimming shortened V by 5 bases and J by 2 bases, and 13 bases separated the two germline ends. The CDR3 loop is CASRGSSAQETQYF. The CDR3 DNA sequence: TGCGCCAGCAGGGGAAGCAGTGCACAAGAGACCCAGTACTTC.

This clonotype has just a few counts. The V call is TRBV19, the J call TRBJ2-6; no firm D call. Germline-derived CDR1 and CDR2 are LNHDA and SQIVND (reference sequence). The CDR3 spans 13 residues. Trimming pared 1 base from V and 4 bases from J, leaving 2 bases between. The chain's CDR3 is CASSIGGANVLTF. The CDR3 nucleotides are TGTGCCAGTAGTATAGGGGGGGCCAACGTCCTGACTTTC.

This clonotype was counted many times. The genes are TRBV7-2 and TRBJ2-7, with TRBD2 identical over 9 bases. The V gene's germline CDR1 is SGHTA and CDR2 FQGNSA. The CDR3 has 16 amino acids. Trimming removed 1 base from V and 0 bases from J; junction bases left unmatched: 4. This CDR3 is CASSLVSTSGSYEQYF. DNA of the CDR3: TGTGCCAGCAGCTTAGTTTCGACTAGCGGCTCCTACGAGCAGTACTTC.

This clonotype has a handful of counts. The chain couples TRBV19 to TRBJ2-2; 7 bases match TRBD1. The CDR3 length is 14 residues. Losses at the gene ends were 4 bases for V and 4 bases for J; bases not matched to a gene: 3. In germline, CDR1 is LNHDA, CDR2 SQIVND (reference sequence). The CDR3: CASSKTGTTGELFF. The CDR3 DNA is TGTGCCAGTAGTAAGACAGGGACCACCGGGGAGCTGTTTTTT. The variable domain in full, with the rest retrieved from reference TRBV19 and TRBJ2-2, is DGGITQSPKYLFRKEGQNVTLSCEQNLNHDAMYWYRQDPGQGLRLIYYSQIVNDFQKGDIAEGYSVSREKKESFPLTVTSAQKNPTAFYLCASSKTGTTGELFFGEGSRLTVL.

This clonotype has a count of ten or more. Here the CDR3 reads CASSVGQRSTNEKLFF. Here the CDR3 DNA reads TGTGCCAGCAGCGTAGGACAAAGGTCAACTAATGAAAAACTGTTTTTT. The rearrangement links TRBV9 to TRBJ1-4; no reliable D call. The CDR3 has 16 amino acids. From germline, CDR1 is SGDLS and CDR2 YYNGEE. V lost 0 bases and J lost 0, with 9 bases in between.

The V gene is TRBV2, the J gene TRBJ2-7, with 10 bases lining up with TRBD1. With 4 bases clipped from V and 5 bases from J, the junction kept 8 bases outside the gene matches. This CDR3 region has 15 residues. Germline V gives CDR1 SNHLY, CDR2 FYNNEI. The CDR3 spells CASSVRQGADNEQYF. The CDR3 DNA sequence: TGTGCCAGCAGTGTGCGACAGGGGGCGGATAACGAGCAGTACTTC.

A few counts support this clonotype. This rearrangement joins TRBV7-9 to TRBJ1-2, with D perhaps matching TRBD1 (6 bases). The CDR3 runs to 16 residues. Per germline, CDR1 SEHNR and CDR2 FQNEAQ (reference sequence). V was trimmed by 0 bases and J by 2 bases, leaving 13 bases between them. The CDR3 protein is CASSLATGAQNYGYTF. The DNA for the CDR3 is TGTGCCAGCAGCTTAGCGACGGGGGCCCAGAACTATGGCTACACCTTC. Using reference TRBV7-9 and TRBJ1-2 for the parts outside the CDR3, the full variable domain is DTGVSQNPRHKITKRGQNVTFRCDPISEHNRLYWYRQTLGQGPEFLTYFQNEAQLEKSRLLSDRFSAERPKGSFSTLEIQRTEQGDSAMYLCASSLATGAQNYGYTFGSGTRLTVV.

This clonotype was detected many times. J is TRBJ2-7 and V is TRBV6-5; D unresolved. Trimming left V 2 bases short and J 5 bases short, with 10 bases between. The germline V gene encodes CDR1 MNHEY and CDR2 SVGAGI. The CDR3 length is 13 residues. The CDR3, as DNA: TGTGCCAGCAGTTACGGCTCATCTGACGAGCAGTACTTC. This codes for CASSYGSSDEQYF.

This clonotype was seen repeatedly, ten times or more. V is TRBV19 and J is TRBJ2-1; D not certain. Germline lookup yields CDR1 LNHDA and CDR2 SQIVND (reference sequence). The ends were cut back, 7 bases at V and 4 bases at J, with 5 bases in the middle. The CDR3 runs to 11 residues. CDR3 protein: CASKEYNEQFF. The CDR3 DNA follows: TGTGCCAGTAAGGAATACAATGAGCAGTTCTTC.

This clonotype has at least ten counts. The chain combines TRBV28 with TRBJ1-2; D unresolved. There are 12 residues in the CDR3. Looked up from germline, CDR1 is MDHEN and CDR2 is SYDVKM. The ends were cut back, 5 bases at V and 5 bases at J, with 9 bases in the middle. CDR3 DNA sequence: TGTGCCAGCAGTCTAACATCTTATGGCTACACCTTC. Protein sequence: CASSLTSYGYTF.

The table lists this clonotype with a few counts. The rearrangement uses TRBV5-4 and TRBJ2-1; 12 bases align to TRBD2. The CDR3 extends over 14 amino acids. Germline CDR1 and CDR2: SGHNT and YYREEE (reference sequence). With V trimmed by 4 bases and J by 10 bases, 6 bases remained unmatched. The CDR3 DNA is TGTGCCAGCAGCCCTAGCGGGGGGGCGCTGGAGCAGTTCTTC. Translation: CASSPSGGALEQFF.

This clonotype was observed a handful of times. The chain uses TRBV18 and TRBJ1-1; tentative D call: TRBD1 (6 bases). The V gene's germline CDR1 is KGHSH and CDR2 LQKENI. The CDR3 extends over 15 amino acids. The germline V and J ends were trimmed by 3 bases and 2 bases, with 13 bases remaining between them. The CDR3 sequence: CASSPQRQVNTEAFF. CDR3 nucleotides: TGTGCCAGCTCACCCCAACGACAGGTTAACACTGAAGCTTTCTTT.

Many counts were recorded for this clonotype. This chain links TRBV28 with TRBJ1-1, with unresolved D. This CDR3 region has 16 residues. The germline V gene encodes CDR1 MDHEN and CDR2 SYDVKM. Trimming left V 3 bases short and J 0 bases short, with 14 bases between. The CDR3 DNA reads as TGTGCCAGCAGTTTTAAGTTCGGAAGAATGAACACTGAAGCTTTCTTT. Its translation is CASSFKFGRMNTEAFF.

This clonotype has at least ten counts. The chain employs TRBV2 and TRBJ1-3; D remains ambiguous. V was trimmed by 7 bases and J by 0 bases, leaving 7 bases between them. The CDR3 has 13 residues. Germline assignment: CDR1 SNHLY and CDR2 FYNNEI. The CDR3 region is CASTEISGNTIYF. DNA of the CDR3: TGTGCCAGCACCGAAATCTCTGGAAACACCATATATTTT.